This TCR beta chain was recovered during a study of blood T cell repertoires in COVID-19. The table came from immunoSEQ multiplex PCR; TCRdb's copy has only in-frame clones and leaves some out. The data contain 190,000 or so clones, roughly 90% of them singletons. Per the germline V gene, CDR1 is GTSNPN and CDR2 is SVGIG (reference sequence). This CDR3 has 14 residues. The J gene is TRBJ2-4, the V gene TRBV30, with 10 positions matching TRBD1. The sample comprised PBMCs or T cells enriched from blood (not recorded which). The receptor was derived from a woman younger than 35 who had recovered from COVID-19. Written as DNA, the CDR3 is TGTCCCTTCAGACGGGACAGGGGCTTGGGCATTCAGTACTTC. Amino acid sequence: CPFRRDRGLGIQYF.